This entry concerns a single T cell receptor beta chain. These data belong to a study of T cell changes during pregnancy in multiple sclerosis. TCRdb's table, derived via immunoSEQ multiplex PCR, lists solely in-frame clones and lacks some. The table has about 52,000 clones, approximately 92% seen once. Trimming took 5 bases from V and 0 from J; bases not matched to a gene: 11. The CDR3 loop spans 17 amino acids. CDR1 is SGHVS, CDR2 FQNEAQ, per germline. The sequences come from CD4+ T cells from peripheral blood mononuclear cells, collected before pregnancy. The clonotype was recovered from a female donor with multiple sclerosis, enrolled in a pregnancy study. The chain couples TRBV7-8 to TRBJ2-7, with 9 bases identical to TRBD2. The CDR3 DNA follows: TGTGCCAGCAGCCCCCGGAGCGGGAGGCCAGGCTCCTACGAGCAGTACTTC. Its translation is CASSPRSGRPGSYEQYF.